The 13 T cell receptor beta chains below were found in one sample sequenced in a study of T cells in Graves' hyperthyroidism and ophthalmopathy. RNA transcripts served as the template for amplifying TCR beta CDR3 regions. HTBI primers drove first-round RT-PCR of the TCR CDR3. MiXCR, run by TCRdb on the multiplex PCR reads, gives a single entry per CDR3 protein. This sample has hundreds of thousands of distinct CDR3 sequences, with approximately 36% found just once. Material: blood. The receptors originated from a woman between 40 and 55 years old with Graves' hyperthyroidism.

The gene calls are TRBV10-3 and TRBJ1-4; 9 bases align to TRBD1. Germline-derived CDR1 and CDR2 are ENHRY and SYGVKD. V trimming: 2 bases; J trimming: 11 bases; junction bases outside the gene matches: 9. The CDR3 extends over 15 amino acids. The CDR3: CAISEVGQGPRKLFF. As DNA, the CDR3 is TGTGCCATCAGTGAGGTGGGACAGGGCCCCAGGAAACTGTTTTTT.

This clonotype was recorded at least ten times. The J gene is TRBJ1-1, the V gene TRBV24-1; TRBD1 aligns across 7 bases. Unmatched junction bases numbered 13, after V lost 3 bases and J lost 7 bases. Germline assignment: CDR1 KGHDR and CDR2 SFDVKD. The CDR3 extends over 16 amino acids. CDR3: CATSDPRQGTFGEAFF. The CDR3 DNA sequence: TGTGCCACCAGTGATCCTCGACAGGGTACATTCGGTGAAGCTTTCTTT.

This clonotype was found many times. The chain uses TRBV11-2 and TRBJ2-7, with D hard to call. The CDR3 has 15 residues. The V gene lost 3 bases and the J gene lost 4 bases, with 16 bases spanning the gap. Germline CDR1 is SGHAT and CDR2 is FQNNGV. CDR3 nucleotides: TGTGCCAGCAGCTTTTACGCTGGGCTGGGATACGAGCAGTACTTC. It encodes CASSFYAGLGYEQYF.

This clonotype was counted only a few times. The chain links TRBV12-3 or TRBV12-4 to TRBJ2-2; D is perhaps TRBD2 (6 bases). This CDR3 has 14 amino acids. Trimming cost V 0 bases and J 8 bases, with 10 bases left between them. CDR3 sequence: CASSLASLAGELFF. As DNA, the CDR3 is TGTGCCAGCAGTTTAGCGAGTCTAGCGGGGGAGCTGTTTTTT.

This clonotype was detected ten times or more. J is TRBJ2-5 and V is TRBV6-5; 9 nucleotides match TRBD2. Germline CDR1 and CDR2: MNHEY and SVGAGI. The ends lost 5 bases at V and 5 bases at J; junction bases unmatched: 6. This CDR3 contains 14 residues. CDR3 in amino acids: CASSPLSGGETQYF. The CDR3 bases are TGTGCCAGCAGTCCCCTAAGCGGGGGGGAGACCCAGTACTTC.

In this sample, this clonotype turned up a few times. The rearrangement uses TRBV6-5 and TRBJ1-1, with D possibly being TRBD1 (5 bases). V was cut by 7 bases and J by 5 bases, with 20 bases left in between. Germline V gives CDR1 MNHEY, CDR2 SVGAGI. The CDR3 has 15 residues. CDR3 residues: CASNRYQGMGTEAFF. CDR3 coding DNA: TGTGCCAGCAATCGGTACCAGGGAATGGGGACTGAAGCTTTCTTT.

The CDR3 here is CASTPGLQEQFF. The CDR3 DNA follows: TGTGCCAGCACCCCAGGCTTACAGGAGCAGTTCTTC. The chain carries TRBV2 and TRBJ2-7; D is uncertain. The DNA end is more similar to TRBJ2-1, so the J call may be wrong. Germline CDR1 reads SNHLY; CDR2 reads FYNNEI. The length of the CDR3 is 12 residues.

This clonotype was recorded many times. This chain's CDR3 is CAISEAGTGGIDEQYF. CDR3 in DNA: TGTGCCATCAGTGAGGCAGGGACAGGGGGGATCGACGAGCAGTACTTC. The chain has TRBV10-3 and TRBJ2-7; 11 bases agree with TRBD1. With 2 bases clipped from V and 5 bases from J, the junction kept 8 bases outside the gene matches. Looked up from germline, CDR1 is ENHRY and CDR2 is SYGVKD. This CDR3 has 16 amino acids.

There are a few counts of this clonotype. The chain joins TRBV20-1 to TRBJ2-7; D is uncertain. CDR1 DFQATT and CDR2 SNEGSKA come from the germline V gene (reference sequence). The CDR3 contains 10 residues. Trimming took off 5 bases at V and 3 bases at J, with 5 bases between the two ends. Written as DNA, the CDR3 is TGCAGTGCTTCTCTCTACGAGCAGTACTTC. Amino acids: CSASLYEQYF.

The chain combines TRBV28 with TRBJ1-2; no clear D gene. Germline V gene lookup returns CDR1 MDHEN and CDR2 SYDVKM. Trimming left V 6 bases short and J 5 bases short, with 16 bases between. This CDR3 contains 14 residues. The CDR3 bases are TGTGCCAGCAGAGTGGGTACTGCATCTTATGGCTACACCTTC. The encoded protein is CASRVGTASYGYTF.

The chain combines TRBV19 with TRBJ1-1; perhaps TRBD1 as D (6 bases). V lost 6 bases and J 3 bases, leaving 11 bases between the germline ends. This CDR3 region has 13 residues. Germline-derived CDR1 and CDR2 are LNHDA and SQIVND (reference sequence). CDR3 nucleotides: TGTGCCAGTAGCCCCGGGACACACACTGAAGCTTTCTTT. Translation: CASSPGTHTEAFF.

The V and J genes are TRBV19 and TRBJ1-2; TRBD1 agrees at 7 bases. The V segment lost 9 bases and the J segment 1 base; nucleotides outside the gene matches: 8. From germline, CDR1 is LNHDA and CDR2 SQIVND (reference sequence). There are 14 residues in the CDR3. CDR3 sequence: CASSPQGINYGYTF. In DNA form, the CDR3 reads TGTGCCAGCTCACCACAGGGGATTAACTATGGCTACACCTTC.

The sample holds many counts of this clonotype. A read error may produce the germline difference seen at one junction end. This chain uses TRBV7-7 with TRBJ2-2, with 10 bases aligning to TRBD1. CDR1 is SSHAT, CDR2 FNYEAQ, per germline (reference sequence). This CDR3 is built from 16 residues. The CDR3 here is CASSPTDRGTARELFF. Here the CDR3 DNA reads TGTGCTAGCAGCCCTACGGACAGGGGGACCGCTCGGGAGCTGTTTTTT. Drawing the rest from reference TRBV7-7 and TRBJ2-2, the complete variable domain is GAGVSQSPRYKVTKRGQDVTLRCDPISSHATLYWYQQALGQGPEFLTYFNYEAQPDKSGLPSDRFSAERPEGSISTLTIQRTEQRDSAMYRCASSPTDRGTARELFFGEGSRLTVL.